This T cell receptor (beta chain) was sequenced during a study of chronic HIV infection and antiretroviral therapy. This clonotype came up a few times. V lost 0 bases and J 8 bases, leaving 16 bases between the germline ends. The CDR3 spans 16 residues. The germline gives CDR1 LNHNV, CDR2 YYDKDF (reference sequence). From the 5' RACE reads, TCRdb called clonotypes with MiXCR, one entry per CDR3 protein. The sample lists over 40,000 distinct CDR3 sequences; under 20% were seen once. The sequencing input was peripheral blood. This chain connects TRBV15 to TRBJ1-4; D is unresolved. The TCR comes from an adult who had HIV and had not received antiretroviral therapy, or was an uninfected healthy control (not recorded which). The CDR3 DNA reads TGTGCCACCAGCAGAGACCCGGGCTCCGGGAGGGAAAAACTGTTTTTT. Translated, it gives CATSRDPGSGREKLFF.